This T cell receptor (beta chain) was sequenced in a study of T cells in Graves' hyperthyroidism and ophthalmopathy (dated by TCRdb to the late 2010s). Notes on the research overall: Peripheral blood was collected at initial diagnosis, before any treatment. An independent validation cohort of fewer than 20 hyperthyroidism patients and about 16 patients who later progressed to ophthalmopathy tested prospective prediction of ophthalmopathy. Once sampling was done, hyperthyroidism patients were given methimazole at a starting dose of 30 mg daily, whereas ophthalmopathy patients were given high-dose intravenous methylprednisolone. The paper reports TCR Vbeta CDR3 sequencing of fewer than 150 peripheral blood samples: 43 ophthalmopathy, roughly 74 hyperthyroidism and around 17 progressor patients. A discovery cohort of fewer than 110 patients, fewer than 50 with Graves' ophthalmopathy and approximately 60 with stable Graves' hyperthyroidism, was used to find distinguishing TCR V-J signatures. In addition, the study compared T-cell repertoires in thyroid tissue and in blood from six Graves' hyperthyroidism patients. The roughly 94 discovery patients were randomly split 7:3 into training and test sets. Beyond this particular receptor, the publication reports: Most expanded thyroid clonotypes (frequency above 0.001) were also detected in blood, a finding suggesting that blood repertoires may reflect thyroid immune responses. Sample size was not statistically predetermined, and blinding of investigators to group allocation was not performed. During validation, the model predicted progression to ophthalmopathy a median of approximately 7 months ahead of onset, with almost 71% sensitivity and roughly 75% specificity. Ophthalmopathy was separated from stable hyperthyroidism by a 13 V-J signature model, with approximately 90% sensitivity and 81% to 82% specificity obtained in cross-validation and 80%/75% obtained in testing.

Note on this clonotype: The antigen it binds to is not known. Per-nucleotide qualities are absent, and no much larger clonotype sits a single base away.

Stable Graves' hyperthyroidism was defined as the absence of progression to ophthalmopathy over 18 months of follow-up. Hyperthyroidism patients were aged 18 to 65 years and newly diagnosed, with disease duration of less than 2 months. The study excluded patients with uncontrolled infections, other autoimmune diseases, pregnancy or lactation. Diagnoses were based on clinical symptoms, serum thyroxine and TRAb, thyroid ultrasound and orbital computed tomography. PBMCs were separated from under 12 ml of fresh peripheral blood using Ficoll-Paque density gradient centrifugation. Total RNA was extracted with Trizol reagent, and quality was checked on an Agilent 2100 Bioanalyzer. Via the germline V gene (reference sequence), CDR1 is MNHEY and CDR2 SMNVEV. Relative to germline, V is missing 5 bases and J is missing 7 bases, with 14 bases of the junction outside any gene match. Counted from cysteine to phenylalanine, this CDR3 has 15 amino acids. Only the CDR3 DNA is retained, 45 bases long and in frame from the first base.

Amplification of TCR beta CDR3 regions was carried out from RNA transcripts. The first round of RT-PCR for the TCR CDR3 was performed with the HTBI primer set and the Qiagen OneStep RT-PCR kit. Libraries were constructed in a second round of multiplex PCR, after which size selection and purification were carried out. The libraries were sequenced on an Illumina HiSeq2000 using paired-end 100 bp reads. Concerning the study's data processing: SOAPnuke was used to process the raw data, with reads discarded if the reads contained adapters or uncalled bases, had a mean Phred below 15, or lacked an exact constant-primer or identifier match. High-quality paired reads were merged with COPE v1.2.5, and unique nucleotide sequences were defined as clonotypes. MiTCR v1.1 was used to align the clonotypes against IMGT TRBV, TRBD and TRBJ reference segments. Only V-J combinations with frequency above 0.0001, covering approximately 99% of repertoires, were analysed. A TCS score was defined as the ratio between F50 (clonal expansion) and ExV (chaos), using BLOSUM62-based TCRdist between CDR3 peptides within each V-J. Welch's t-statistics and random forest reduced 500 to 550 V-J features to 10 to 15, which were used in a naive Bayes classifier (R e1071). TCRdb trimmed public reads at Q25 via fastp, called clones via MiXCR and kept in-frame beta chains. Rows matching on CDR3 protein sequence are summarized as one entry with the most common DNA and genes. The V and J calls reflect TCRdb's pipeline rather than the authors' work. In this sample the table shows about 620,000 distinct CDR3 sequences, roughly 17% of which occur a single time. The ten largest clones represent 3.5% to 4% of the sample.

The TCR originated in a woman aged 25 to 39 with Graves' hyperthyroidism. Sequenced material: blood. The V and J segments used are TRBV27 and TRBJ2-7; 7 junctional bases match TRBD1. CDR3 protein: CASSHLTGTSFEQYF. The DNA sequence is as follows: TGTGCCAGCAGTCATCTGACAGGGACGTCCTTTGAGCAGTACTTC.